In this sample, the clone carrying this TCR beta chain turned up a few times. Its target is not known. Method: immunoSEQ multiplex PCR; TCRdb's copy keeps in-frame clones and lacks some. The sample has 650,000 to 800,000 clones, just under 75% seen once. The germline V gene encodes CDR1 SNHLY and CDR2 FYNNEI. The CDR3 consists of 14 residues. V was cut by 7 bases and J by 2 bases, with 12 bases left in between. CD4+ cell separation produced CD45RA+ naive and CD45RA-negative memory subsets. The data belong to a study of shared clonotypes between healthy human individuals. Overall study results and limits: The study sampled only blood, and tissue repertoires likely differ. Generation of non-shared clonotypes was less probable than generation of clonotypes shared by all four donors.

Material: memory CD4+ T cells sorted from blood. Indicated subset: CD45RA-negative fraction. The J gene is TRBJ1-5, the V gene TRBV2, with a weak D call TRBD1 (5 bases). This sequence was found in a woman in her twenties or thirties in good health. For the CDR3, the DNA is TGTGCCAGCACGTTATCGGGGGGCAATCAGCCCCAGCATTTT. It specifies CASTLSGGNQPQHF.